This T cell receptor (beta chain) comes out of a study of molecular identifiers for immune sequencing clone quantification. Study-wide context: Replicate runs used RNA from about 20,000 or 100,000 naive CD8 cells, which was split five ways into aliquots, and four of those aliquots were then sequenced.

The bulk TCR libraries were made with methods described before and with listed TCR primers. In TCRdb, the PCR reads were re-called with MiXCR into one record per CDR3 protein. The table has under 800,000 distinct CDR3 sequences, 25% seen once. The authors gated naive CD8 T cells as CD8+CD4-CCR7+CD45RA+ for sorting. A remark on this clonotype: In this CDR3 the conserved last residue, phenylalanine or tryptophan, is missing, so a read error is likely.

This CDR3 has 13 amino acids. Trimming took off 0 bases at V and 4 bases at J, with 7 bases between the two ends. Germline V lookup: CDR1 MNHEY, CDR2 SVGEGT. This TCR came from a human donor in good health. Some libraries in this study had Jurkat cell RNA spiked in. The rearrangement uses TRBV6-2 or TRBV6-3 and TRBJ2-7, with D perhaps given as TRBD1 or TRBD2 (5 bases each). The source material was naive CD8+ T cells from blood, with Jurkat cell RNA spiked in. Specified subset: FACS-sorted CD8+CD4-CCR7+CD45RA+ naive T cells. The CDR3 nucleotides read TGTGCCAGCAGTTACTCGGGGGAATACGAGCAGTACCTC. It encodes CASSYSGEYEQYL.